Each of the 6 T cell receptor beta chains below was sequenced from the same sample in a study of OX40 agonist ivuxolimab in advanced cancers. TCRdb keeps only in-frame clones here, not all; method: immunoSEQ multiplex PCR. The sample contains 20,000 to 25,000 clones, roughly three quarters of which appear only once. The specimen was CD4+ or CD8+ T cells sorted from blood, collected in a trial of the OX40 agonist ivuxolimab. The receptor set was obtained from an adult with an advanced solid tumor such as melanoma, head and neck, liver or kidney cancer.

The chain is built from TRBV6-1 and TRBJ2-3, with 10 bases that match TRBD2. The germline gives CDR1 MNHNS, CDR2 SASEGT. Losses at the gene ends were 1 base for V and 0 bases for J; bases not matched to a gene: 4. The CDR3 runs 17 residues. The chain's CDR3 is CASSEGIAGGSTDTQYF. CDR3 DNA sequence: TGTGCCAGCAGTGAAGGGATAGCGGGGGGAAGCACAGATACGCAGTATTTT.

This clone was recorded only once. The chain combines TRBV13 with TRBJ2-5, with D perhaps TRBD1 or TRBD2 (5 bases each). V lost 5 bases and J 2 bases, leaving 15 bases between the germline ends. CDR1 PRHDT and CDR2 FYEKMQ come from the germline V gene (reference sequence). CDR3 length equals 15 residues. The CDR3 loop reads CASSVPQEVQETQYF. Here the CDR3 DNA reads TGTGCCAGCAGCGTCCCACAGGAGGTTCAAGAGACCCAGTACTTC.

The V and J genes are TRBV7-9 and TRBJ2-1; D unclear. Germline CDR1 is SEHNR and CDR2 is FQNEAQ (reference sequence). The germline V and J ends were trimmed by 5 bases and 0 bases, with 11 bases remaining between them. The CDR3 contains 15 residues. The CDR3, as DNA: TGTGCCAGCAGCCCCGTAGGCGGCTCCTACAATGAGCAGTTCTTC. It yields the protein CASSPVGGSYNEQFF.

In its sample, this clone was seen a few times. The chain has TRBV19 and TRBJ1-1; no firm D call. V lost 5 bases, J lost 0 bases, and 13 bases lay in between. The CDR3 contains 15 residues. The germline gives CDR1 LNHDA, CDR2 SQIVND (reference sequence). The CDR3 DNA follows: TGTGCCAGTAGTGCCCCGACGTACATGAACACTGAAGCTTTCTTT. Its translation: CASSAPTYMNTEAFF.

The chain is built from TRBV11-3 and TRBJ2-3, with D perhaps TRBD2 (6 bases). Trimming took 4 bases from V and 3 from J, leaving 14 bases between them. This CDR3 is built from 15 residues. CDR1 and CDR2 (germline): SGHNT, YENEEA. Here the CDR3 reads CASSSPGLTTDTQYF. The CDR3, as DNA: TGTGCCAGCAGCTCCCCGGGACTCACGACAGATACGCAGTATTTT.

The J gene is TRBJ2-7, the V gene TRBV4-1, with 9 bases lining up with TRBD1. CDR3 length equals 16 residues. The V segment lost 3 bases and the J segment 0 bases; nucleotides outside the gene matches: 6. Germline V gene sequence: CDR1 MGHRA, CDR2 YSYEKL. The DNA of the CDR3 is TGCGCCAGCAGCCACCGGGGACAGGGTGCCTCCTACGAGCAGTACTTC. Its translation is CASSHRGQGASYEQYF.